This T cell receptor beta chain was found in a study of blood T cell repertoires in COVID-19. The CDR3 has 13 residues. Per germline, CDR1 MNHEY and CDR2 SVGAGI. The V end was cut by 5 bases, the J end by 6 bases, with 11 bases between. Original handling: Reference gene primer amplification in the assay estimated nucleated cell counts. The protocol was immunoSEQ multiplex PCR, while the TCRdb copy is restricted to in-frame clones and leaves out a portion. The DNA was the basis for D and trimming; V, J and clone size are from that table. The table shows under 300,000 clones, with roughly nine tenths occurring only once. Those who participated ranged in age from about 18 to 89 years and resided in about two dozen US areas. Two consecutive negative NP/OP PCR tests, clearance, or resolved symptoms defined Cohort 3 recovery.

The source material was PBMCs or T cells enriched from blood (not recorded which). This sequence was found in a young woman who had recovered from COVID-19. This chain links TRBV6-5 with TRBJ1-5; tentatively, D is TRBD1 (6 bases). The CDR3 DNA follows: TGTGCCAGCAGTCCCAGGGGATCTCAGCCCCAGCATTTT. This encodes CASSPRGSQPQHF.